These 14 T cell receptor beta chains were all obtained from the same sample, sequenced in a study of T cells expressing NK-cell markers. From its re-call of the 5' RACE reads, TCRdb lists each CDR3 protein once, without DNA. The specimen's table records some 600,000 distinct CDR3 sequences. Sequenced: blood T cells: a sorted CD56 or NKG2C T cell subset, CD4+ or CD8+ T cells, or bulk PBMC T cells (not recorded which). These receptors all stem from a man younger than 30 in good health.

The J gene is TRBJ1-5, the V gene TRBV4-1. CDR3 length: 16 residues. Germline-derived CDR1 and CDR2 are MGHRA and YSYEKL. The CDR3 loop reads CASSPRGGLDGQPQHF.

J is TRBJ2-5 and V is TRBV28. From germline, CDR1 is MDHEN and CDR2 SYDVKM. The CDR3 is made up of 12 amino acids. The CDR3: CASKEYEETQYF.

The chain joins TRBV20-1 to TRBJ2-6; TCRdb names TRBD2, which stays unverified in the absence of DNA. The V gene's germline CDR1 is DFQATT and CDR2 SNEGSKA (reference sequence). This CDR3 region has 16 residues. The CDR3 region is CSARDGGTGGPNVLTF.

This rearrangement joins TRBV20-1 to TRBJ1-2; checking the TCRdb D call of TRBD1 is not possible without DNA. CDR1 and CDR2 (germline): DFQATT, SNEGSKA (reference sequence). The CDR3 runs to 12 residues. CDR3 amino acids: CSARVQEAGYTF.

CDR3 residues: CATSDKDSHNEQFF. V and J are TRBV24-1 and TRBJ2-1; without DNA, the TCRdb call of TRBD1 cannot be checked. Looked up from germline, CDR1 is KGHDR and CDR2 is SFDVKD. The CDR3 extends over 14 amino acids.

The CDR3 loop reads CASSLDNASDEQFF. The V and J genes are TRBV27 and TRBJ2-1; TCRdb's D call, TRBD1, is unchecked because there is no DNA. Germline V gene lookup returns CDR1 MNHEY and CDR2 SMNVEV (reference sequence). This CDR3 region has 14 residues.

The chain couples TRBV5-1 to TRBJ2-1. Germline assignment: CDR1 SGHRS and CDR2 YFSETQ. The CDR3 sequence is 11 residues long. CDR3 sequence: CASLMGNEQFF.

This chain links TRBV9 with TRBJ2-7; TCRdb selects TRBD1, and the lack of DNA leaves this call unchecked. The CDR3 has 14 amino acids. Germline V gives CDR1 SGDLS, CDR2 YYNGEE. The CDR3 protein is CASSGGPSSYEQYF.

This chain joins TRBV6-1 and TRBJ2-1; absent DNA, TCRdb's TRBD1 call cannot be checked. The CDR3 covers 15 residues. CDR1 and CDR2 from the germline V gene are MNHNS and SASEGT. CDR3 protein: CASSHSGGLGNEQFF.

CDR3: CSVEDPGDGDRAVWFEQFF. The V gene is TRBV29-1, the J gene TRBJ2-1; TCRdb's D call, TRBD1, is unchecked because there is no DNA. The CDR3 has 19 amino acids. Germline lookup yields CDR1 SQVTM and CDR2 ANQGSEA.

CDR3 amino acids: CSAKDVAYEQYF. The J gene is TRBJ2-7, the V gene TRBV29-1. The CDR3 totals 12 residues. In germline, CDR1 is SQVTM, CDR2 ANQGSEA.

This sequence joins TRBV5-1 and TRBJ2-1; checking the TCRdb D call of TRBD1 is not possible without DNA. Germline assignment: CDR1 SGHRS and CDR2 YFSETQ. This CDR3 region has 15 residues. CDR3 residues: CASSFPGAGNNEQFF. Supplemented by reference TRBV5-1 and TRBJ2-1, the full variable domain reads KAGVTQTPRYLIKTRGQQVTLSCSPISGHRSVSWYQQTPGQGLQFLFEYFSETQRNKGNFPGRFSGRQFSNSRSEMNVSTLELGDSALYLCASSFPGAGNNEQFFGPGTRLTVL.

The chain employs TRBV6-2 or TRBV6-3 and TRBJ2-2; TCRdb calls TRBD2, which cannot be checked without DNA. Per the germline V gene, CDR1 is MNHEY and CDR2 is SVGEGT. The CDR3 length is 14 residues. CDR3: CASTSGLFTGELFF.

The J gene is TRBJ2-3, the V gene TRBV5-6; lacking DNA, the TRBD2 call made by TCRdb goes unchecked. Germline V gene lookup returns CDR1 SGHDT and CDR2 YYEEEE. The CDR3 is 16 residues long. CDR3 protein: CASSLEERSGTDTQYF. The full variable domain, with the rest looked up from reference TRBV5-6 and TRBJ2-3, is DAGVTQSPTHLIKTRGQQVTLRCSPKSGHDTVSWYQQALGQGPQFIFQYYEEEERQRGNFPDRFSGHQFPNYSSELNVNALLLGDSALYLCASSLEERSGTDTQYFGPGTRLTVL.